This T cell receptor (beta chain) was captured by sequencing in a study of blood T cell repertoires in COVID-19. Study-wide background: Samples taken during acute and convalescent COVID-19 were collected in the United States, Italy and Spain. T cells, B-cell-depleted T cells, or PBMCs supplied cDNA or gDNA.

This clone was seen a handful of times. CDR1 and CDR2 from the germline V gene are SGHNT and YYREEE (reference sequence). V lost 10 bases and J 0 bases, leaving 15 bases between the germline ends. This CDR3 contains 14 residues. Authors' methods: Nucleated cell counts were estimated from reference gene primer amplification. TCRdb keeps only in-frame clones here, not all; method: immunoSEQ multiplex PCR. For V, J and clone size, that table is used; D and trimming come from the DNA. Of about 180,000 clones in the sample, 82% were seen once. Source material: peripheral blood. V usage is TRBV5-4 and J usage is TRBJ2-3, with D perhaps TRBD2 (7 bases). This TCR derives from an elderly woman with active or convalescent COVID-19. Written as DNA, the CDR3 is TGTGCCCTCGGGGGGCGGGAAAGCACAGATACGCAGTATTTT. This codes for CALGGRESTDTQYF.